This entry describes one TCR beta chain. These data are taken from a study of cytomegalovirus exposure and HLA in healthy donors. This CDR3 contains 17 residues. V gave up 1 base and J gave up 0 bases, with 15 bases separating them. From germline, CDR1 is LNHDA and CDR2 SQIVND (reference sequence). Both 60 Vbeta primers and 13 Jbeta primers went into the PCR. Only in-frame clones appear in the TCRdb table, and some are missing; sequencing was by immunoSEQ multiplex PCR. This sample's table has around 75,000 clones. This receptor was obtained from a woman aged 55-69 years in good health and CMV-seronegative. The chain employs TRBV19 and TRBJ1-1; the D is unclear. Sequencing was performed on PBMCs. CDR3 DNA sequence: TGTGCCAGTAGTATAGGAGGCGCGGGCCCCTTGAACACTGAAGCTTTCTTT. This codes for CASSIGGAGPLNTEAFF.